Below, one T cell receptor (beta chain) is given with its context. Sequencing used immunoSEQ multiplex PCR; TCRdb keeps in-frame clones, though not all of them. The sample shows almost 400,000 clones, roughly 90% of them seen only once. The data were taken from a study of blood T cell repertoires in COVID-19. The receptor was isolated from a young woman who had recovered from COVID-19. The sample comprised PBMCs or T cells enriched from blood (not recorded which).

Written as DNA, the CDR3 is TGTGCCATCAGTGATCCTAGCGGGGGGGCGGGAGAAGAGACCCAGTACTTC. Protein product: CAISDPSGGAGEETQYF. The chain uses TRBV10-3 and TRBJ2-5; TRBD2 matches at 12 bases. Germline V CDR1 and CDR2: ENHRY, SYGVKD. V was pared by 3 bases and J by 3 bases, with 8 bases of the junction left unmatched. CDR3 length: 17 residues.